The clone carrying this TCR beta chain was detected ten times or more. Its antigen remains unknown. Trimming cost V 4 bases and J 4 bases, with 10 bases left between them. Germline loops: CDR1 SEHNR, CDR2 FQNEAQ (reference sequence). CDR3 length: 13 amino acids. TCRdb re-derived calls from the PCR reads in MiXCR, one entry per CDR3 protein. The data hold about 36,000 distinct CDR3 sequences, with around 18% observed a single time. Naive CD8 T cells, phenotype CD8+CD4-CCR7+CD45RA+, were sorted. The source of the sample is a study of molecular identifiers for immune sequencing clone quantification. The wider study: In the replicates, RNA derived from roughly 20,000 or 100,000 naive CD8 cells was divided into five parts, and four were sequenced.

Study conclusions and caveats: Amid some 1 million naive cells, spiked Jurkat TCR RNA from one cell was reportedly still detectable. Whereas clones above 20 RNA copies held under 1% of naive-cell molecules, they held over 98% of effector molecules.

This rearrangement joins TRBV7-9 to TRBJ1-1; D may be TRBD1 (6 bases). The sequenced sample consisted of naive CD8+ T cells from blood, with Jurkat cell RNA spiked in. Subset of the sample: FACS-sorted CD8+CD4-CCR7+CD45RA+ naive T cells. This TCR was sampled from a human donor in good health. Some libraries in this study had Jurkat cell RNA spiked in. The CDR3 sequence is CASSWDTGTEAFF. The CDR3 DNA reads TGTGCCAGCAGCTGGGACACAGGCACTGAAGCTTTCTTT.